The present TCR beta chain was sequenced within a study of shared clonotypes between healthy human individuals. Regarding the study as a whole: Lower generation probabilities were found for non-shared clonotypes than for those shared by all four donors.

An even split of each subset's genomic DNA across several immunoSEQ plates was performed. Sequencing used immunoSEQ multiplex PCR; TCRdb keeps in-frame clones, though not all of them. Among a few million clones listed, 85% to 95% were seen once. Remarks on this clone: Its antigen is as yet unknown.

A CD45RA+ naive subset and a CD45RA-negative memory subset were split from CD4+ cells. The V end was cut by 7 bases, the J end by 9 bases, with 19 bases between. The CDR3 is made up of 14 amino acids. Germline values: CDR1 ENHRY, CDR2 SYGVKD. Source material: naive CD4+ T cells from PBMCs. Subset here: CD45RA+ positively selected. This chain joins TRBV10-3 and TRBJ2-1; D call uncertain. The sequence came from a man between 18 and 29 years old in good health. Some clones in this sample may be carry-over from other donors' samples. The CDR3 region is CAINPEWGLFEQFF. The CDR3 region has the DNA TGTGCCATCAATCCGGAGTGGGGATTATTTGAGCAGTTCTTC.